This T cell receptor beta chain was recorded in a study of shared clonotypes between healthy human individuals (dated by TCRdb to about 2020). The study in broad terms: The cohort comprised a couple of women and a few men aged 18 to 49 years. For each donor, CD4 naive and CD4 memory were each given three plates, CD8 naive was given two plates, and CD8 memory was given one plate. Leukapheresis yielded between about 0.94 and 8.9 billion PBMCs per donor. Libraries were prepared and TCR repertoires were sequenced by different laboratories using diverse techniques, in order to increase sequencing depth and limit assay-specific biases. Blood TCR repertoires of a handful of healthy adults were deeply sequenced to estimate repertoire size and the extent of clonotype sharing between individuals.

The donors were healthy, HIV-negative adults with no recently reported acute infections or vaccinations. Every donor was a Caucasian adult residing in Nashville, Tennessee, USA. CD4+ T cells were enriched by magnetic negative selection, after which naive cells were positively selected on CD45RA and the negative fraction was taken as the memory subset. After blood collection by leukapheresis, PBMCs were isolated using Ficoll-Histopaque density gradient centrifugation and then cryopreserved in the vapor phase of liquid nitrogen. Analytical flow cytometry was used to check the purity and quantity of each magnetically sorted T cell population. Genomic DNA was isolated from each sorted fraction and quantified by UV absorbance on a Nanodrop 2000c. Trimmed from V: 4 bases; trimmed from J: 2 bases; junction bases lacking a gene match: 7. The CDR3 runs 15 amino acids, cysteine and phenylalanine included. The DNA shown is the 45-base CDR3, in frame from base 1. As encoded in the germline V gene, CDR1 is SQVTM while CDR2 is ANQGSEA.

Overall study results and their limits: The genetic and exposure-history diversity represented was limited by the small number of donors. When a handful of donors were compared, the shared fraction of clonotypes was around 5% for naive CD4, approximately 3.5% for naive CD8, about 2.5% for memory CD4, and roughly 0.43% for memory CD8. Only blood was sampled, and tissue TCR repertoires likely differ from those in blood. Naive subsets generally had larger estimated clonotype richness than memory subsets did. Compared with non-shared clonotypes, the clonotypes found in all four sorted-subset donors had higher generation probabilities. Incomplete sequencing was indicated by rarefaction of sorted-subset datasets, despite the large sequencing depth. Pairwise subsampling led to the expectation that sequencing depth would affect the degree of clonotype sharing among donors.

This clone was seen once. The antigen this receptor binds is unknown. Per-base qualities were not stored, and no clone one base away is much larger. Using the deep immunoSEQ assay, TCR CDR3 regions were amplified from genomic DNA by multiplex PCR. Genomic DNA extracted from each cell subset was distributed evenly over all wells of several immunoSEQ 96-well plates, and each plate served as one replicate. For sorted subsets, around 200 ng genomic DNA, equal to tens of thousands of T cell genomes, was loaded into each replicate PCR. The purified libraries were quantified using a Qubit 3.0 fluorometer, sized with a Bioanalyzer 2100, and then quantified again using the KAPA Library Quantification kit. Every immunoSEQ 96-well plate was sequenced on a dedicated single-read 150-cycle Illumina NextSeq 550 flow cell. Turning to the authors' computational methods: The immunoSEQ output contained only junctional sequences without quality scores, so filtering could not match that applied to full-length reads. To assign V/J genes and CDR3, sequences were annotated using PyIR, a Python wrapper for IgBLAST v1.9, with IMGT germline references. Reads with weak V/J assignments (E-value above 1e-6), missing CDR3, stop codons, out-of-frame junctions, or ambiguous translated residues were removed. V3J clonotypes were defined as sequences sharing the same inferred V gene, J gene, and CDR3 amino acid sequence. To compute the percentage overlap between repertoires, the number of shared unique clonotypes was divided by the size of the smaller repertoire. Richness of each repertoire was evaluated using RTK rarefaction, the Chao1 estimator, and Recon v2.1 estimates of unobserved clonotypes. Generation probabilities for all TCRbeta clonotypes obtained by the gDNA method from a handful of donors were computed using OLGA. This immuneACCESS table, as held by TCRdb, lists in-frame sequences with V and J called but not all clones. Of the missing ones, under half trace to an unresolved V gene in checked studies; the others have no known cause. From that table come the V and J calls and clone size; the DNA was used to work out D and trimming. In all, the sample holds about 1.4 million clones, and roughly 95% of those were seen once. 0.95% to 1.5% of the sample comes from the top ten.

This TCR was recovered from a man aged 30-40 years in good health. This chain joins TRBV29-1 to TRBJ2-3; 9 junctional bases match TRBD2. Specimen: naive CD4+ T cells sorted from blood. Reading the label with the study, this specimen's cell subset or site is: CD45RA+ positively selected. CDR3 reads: CSVGGLASLTDTQYF. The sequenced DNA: TGCAGCGTTGGTGGACTAGCGAGCCTCACAGATACGCAGTATTTT.